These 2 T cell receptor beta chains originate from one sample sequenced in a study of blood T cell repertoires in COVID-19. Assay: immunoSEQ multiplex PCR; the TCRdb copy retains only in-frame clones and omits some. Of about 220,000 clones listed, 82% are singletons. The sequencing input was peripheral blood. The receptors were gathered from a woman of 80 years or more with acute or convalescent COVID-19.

The CDR3 DNA sequence: TGTGCCAGCAGGGACCAGGGGGACTATGGCTACACCTTC. As protein: CASRDQGDYGYTF. J is TRBJ1-2 and V is TRBV6-5; 7 bases map to TRBD1. Germline CDR1 MNHEY, CDR2 SVGAGI. V was clipped by 6 bases and J by 3 bases; unmatched bases: 4. This CDR3 has 13 amino acids.

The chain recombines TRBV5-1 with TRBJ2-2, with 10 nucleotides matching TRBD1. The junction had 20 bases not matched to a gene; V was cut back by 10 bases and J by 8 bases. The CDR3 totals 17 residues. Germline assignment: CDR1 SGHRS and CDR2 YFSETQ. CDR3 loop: CAGGTSGTGAIAGELFF. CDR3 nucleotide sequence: TGCGCCGGGGGAACTTCCGGGACAGGGGCGATAGCGGGGGAGCTGTTTTTT.